The present T cell receptor beta chain was sequenced within a study of blood T cells in healthy people across ages. A sample-barcoded 5' primer and a J-beta primer mix were used in a second PCR of roughly 6 to 12 cycles. Sequencing recovered at least 3 million CDR3-containing paired-end reads from each sample. TCRdb re-called the 5' RACE reads through MiXCR, storing one row per CDR3 protein. The data contain roughly 1.9 million distinct CDR3 sequences, about 39% of them singletons. The study drew donors from healthy Caucasian individuals in Russia aged roughly 6 to 90. About this clonotype itself: Antigen specificity is unknown. The missing conserved phenylalanine or tryptophan at the end of this CDR3 makes a read error likely.

Points from the study as a whole: A strong correlation was seen between TCR beta diversity and naive T cell percentage. TCR beta diversity, measured per million T cells, fell in a roughly linear way with age.

CDR3 length: 14 residues. V was trimmed by 4 bases and J by 2 bases, leaving 10 bases between them. Germline values: CDR1 LGHDT, CDR2 YNNKEL (reference sequence). Sequencing was performed on blood. The receptor's source is a human donor in good health. The chain couples TRBV3-1 to TRBJ2-3; D perhaps matches TRBD1 (5 bases). The CDR3 here is CASSLGPYTDTQYL. The CDR3 nucleotides read TGTGCCAGCAGCCTGGGGCCCTACACAGATACGCAGTATTTG.